One TCR beta chain is described in this entry. Trimming left V 1 base short and J 9 bases short, with 14 bases between. The length of the CDR3 is 14 residues. Germline assignment: CDR1 LGHDT and CDR2 YNNKEL (reference sequence). The record originates from a study of T cell responses to AZD1222 COVID-19 vaccine. Profiling relied on immunoSEQ multiplex PCR, and the TCRdb table lists in-frame clones only, not all of them. The table lists 150,000 to 200,000 clones, about 91% of them singletons. The sequencing used peripheral blood, collected 28 days after the second AZD1222 dose. The chain uses TRBV3-1 (or the pseudogene TRBV3-2) and TRBJ2-3, with a possible D match to TRBD1 (5 bases). This TCR derives from an adult who received the AZD1222 COVID-19 vaccine. CDR3 amino acids: CASSQGQGVYTQYF. For the CDR3, the DNA is TGTGCCAGCAGCCAAGGTCAGGGCGTCTACACGCAGTATTTT.